Below, one T cell receptor beta chain is given with its context. A read error is likely, as this CDR3 ends without the conserved phenylalanine or tryptophan. The data were obtained in a study of T cells in Graves' hyperthyroidism and ophthalmopathy. Amplification of TCR beta CDR3 regions was performed using RNA transcripts as template. The HTBI set primed first-round TCR CDR3 RT-PCR. TCRdb processed the multiplex PCR reads anew with MiXCR; each CDR3 protein has one entry. The repertoire holds about 740,000 distinct CDR3 sequences, approximately 14% seen once, with around 9.6% in the top ten. The CDR3 is 14 residues long. V lost 5 bases to trimming and J lost 4 bases, with 14 bases between them.

This receptor was identified in a young woman with Graves' hyperthyroidism. The genes are TRBV12-3 or TRBV12-4 and TRBJ1-2; weak D call: TRBD1 (6 bases). The sequenced sample consisted of blood. The CDR3 DNA sequence: TGTGCCAGCAGTCCCCGGGGGGCCCGCTATGGCTACACCCTC. Its translation is CASSPRGARYGYTL.